This TCR beta chain was sequenced for a study of blood T cell repertoires in COVID-19. The CDR3 covers 14 residues. Germline assignment: CDR1 MDHEN and CDR2 SYDVKM. Trimming took 4 bases from V and 0 from J, leaving 7 bases between them. The repertoire was sequenced with immunoSEQ multiplex PCR; TCRdb's copy has only in-frame clones and lacks some. The data hold 250,000 or so clones, with approximately 90% observed a single time. The J gene is TRBJ2-1, the V gene TRBV28, with D unclear. The material sequenced was PBMCs or T cells enriched from blood (not recorded which). This receptor was identified in a man aged 40-49 years who had been exposed to COVID-19. The CDR3 DNA is TGTGCCAGCAGTTACCGGTTCTCCTACAATGAGCAGTTCTTC. It codes for CASSYRFSYNEQFF.